These 17 T cell receptor beta chains were all obtained from the same sample, sequenced in a study of cytomegalovirus exposure and HLA in healthy donors (dated by TCRdb to the late 2010s). Library construction relied on the immunoSEQ multiplex PCR assay. A mixture of 60 forward primers for TCR Vbeta segments and 13 reverse primers for TCR Jbeta segments was used in the multiplex PCR. Sourced from immuneACCESS, this table was stored by TCRdb with only in-frame sequences that have V and J called. A share of the clones is absent; for the studies checked, an unresolved V gene accounts for under half, and the remainder has no known explanation. In this sample the table shows around 130,000 clones, roughly 79% of which occur a single time. Around 2% of the sample is held by the ten biggest clonotypes. The sequenced sample was PBMCs. The receptor source for this set is a woman in her forties or fifties in good health and CMV-seronegative.

The rearrangement joins TRBV4-3 to TRBJ2-3, with 16 bases aligning to TRBD2. This CDR3 region has 19 residues. With 0 bases clipped from V and 4 bases from J, the junction kept 7 bases outside the gene matches. CDR1 LGHNA and CDR2 YSLEER come from the germline V gene. The CDR3: CASSQDGTSGRAFADTQYF. CDR3 coding DNA: TGCGCCAGCAGCCAAGACGGGACTAGCGGGAGGGCCTTTGCAGATACGCAGTATTTT.

The genes are TRBV7-3 and TRBJ2-1, with 8 bases identical to TRBD2. The V gene's germline CDR1 is SGHTA and CDR2 FQGTGA. The V gene end was trimmed by 4 bases and the J gene end by 1 base; junction bases not matched to a gene: 3. The CDR3 covers 15 residues. CDR3 bases: TGTGCCAGCAGCTCAGCGGGAGTGTCCTACAATGAGCAGTTCTTC. Protein product: CASSSAGVSYNEQFF.

V and J are TRBV28 and TRBJ2-7; the match to TRBD1 covers 9 bases. The CDR3 length is 14 residues. V shed 7 bases, J shed 2 bases, and the junction held 6 bases outside the gene matches. Germline values: CDR1 MDHEN, CDR2 SYDVKM. The CDR3 sequence: CASNIQGAAYEQYF. The CDR3 nucleotides are TGTGCCAGCAACATACAGGGGGCCGCCTACGAGCAGTACTTC.

V is TRBV30 and J is TRBJ1-1; a possible D gene is TRBD1 (6 bases). Looked up from germline, CDR1 is GTSNPN and CDR2 is SVGIG (reference sequence). Trimming left V 8 bases short and J 5 bases short, with 21 bases between. CDR3 length equals 14 residues. The CDR3 is CATESEKGVTEAFF. CDR3 nucleotide sequence: TGTGCCACGGAGTCAGAAAAGGGGGTGACTGAAGCTTTCTTT.

The chain employs TRBV6-1 and TRBJ1-2, with 8 nucleotides matching TRBD1. CDR3 length: 15 amino acids. Germline V gene data show CDR1 as MNHNS and CDR2 as SASEGT. V was clipped by 0 bases and J by 6 bases; unmatched bases: 6. The CDR3 protein is CASSEALRTGHGYTF. The CDR3, as DNA: TGTGCCAGCAGTGAAGCGCTAAGGACAGGGCATGGCTACACCTTC.

This clone came up a few times. Other DNA sequences in the sample encode the same CDR3. The chain couples TRBV4-2 to TRBJ1-4; 9 bases are a match to TRBD1. V dropped 0 bases and J dropped 5; count of bases not matched to a gene: 1. Germline V gene lookup returns CDR1 LGHNA and CDR2 YNFKEQ. CDR3 length: 15 amino acids. CDR3 in amino acids: CASSQEGTGNEKLFF. The DNA for the CDR3 is TGTGCCAGCAGCCAAGAGGGGACAGGGAATGAAAAACTGTTTTTT.

The chain is built from TRBV14 and TRBJ2-7; TRBD2 might be the D (6 bases). This CDR3 region has 17 residues. V lost 1 base and J 3 bases, leaving 19 bases between the germline ends. The V gene's germline CDR1 is SGHDN and CDR2 FVKESK. The CDR3 DNA reads as TGTGCCAGCAGCCAAGGCTTACGTAAGGGAGGTTTCTACGAGCAGTACTTC. Protein: CASSQGLRKGGFYEQYF.

V and J are TRBV4-3 and TRBJ2-1; TRBD2 is a possible D gene (7 bases). The germline V and J ends were trimmed by 3 bases and 7 bases, with 16 bases remaining between them. Germline assignment: CDR1 LGHNA and CDR2 YSLEER. This CDR3 comprises 15 residues. CDR3 DNA: TGCGCCAGCAGCCAGGGAGGGACATTGACGAATGAGCAGTTCTTC. This gives the protein CASSQGGTLTNEQFF.

In its sample, this clone was seen a few times. The chain employs TRBV5-1 and TRBJ1-1; D unresolved. The CDR3 runs 13 residues. V was clipped by 5 bases and J by 0 bases, with 8 bases between them. CDR1 SGHRS and CDR2 YFSETQ come from the germline V gene. For the CDR3, the DNA is TGCGCCAGCAGGGGCAGTATGAACACTGAAGCTTTCTTT. Translation: CASRGSMNTEAFF.

CDR3 protein: CASSVNSASSYEQYF. CDR3 nucleotides: TGTGCCAGCAGCGTCAATAGCGCTAGCTCCTACGAGCAGTACTTC. The chain uses TRBV9 and TRBJ2-7, with TRBD2 as a possible D gene (5 bases). The CDR3 runs to 15 residues. V lost 2 bases and J lost 0, with 12 bases in between. CDR1 and CDR2 from the germline V gene are SGDLS and YYNGEE.

The chain employs TRBV9 and TRBJ2-7, with D tentatively TRBD1 (6 bases). Per the germline V gene, CDR1 is SGDLS and CDR2 is YYNGEE. V dropped 3 bases and J dropped 6 bases, with 13 bases sitting between them. The CDR3 has 13 residues. CDR3 protein: CASSATGPGEQYF. For the CDR3, the DNA is TGTGCCAGCAGCGCCACAGGGCCCGGCGAGCAGTACTTC. The full variable domain, with the rest looked up from reference TRBV9 and TRBJ2-7, is DSGVTQTPKHLITATGQRVTLRCSPRSGDLSVYWYQQSLDQGLQFLIQYYNGEERAKGNILERFSAQQFPDLHSELNLSSLELGDSALYFCASSATGPGEQYFGPGTRLTVT.

The chain carries TRBV7-6 and TRBJ2-1, with D possibly matching TRBD2 (6 bases). Trimming left V 4 bases short and J 7 bases short, with 17 bases between. CDR3 length: 15 residues. Per the germline V gene, CDR1 is SGHVS and CDR2 is FNYEAQ. The CDR3: CASSSGPGDRNEQFF. The CDR3, as DNA: TGTGCCAGCAGCTCGGGACCGGGAGATAGGAATGAGCAGTTCTTC. Based on the CDR3 plus reference TRBV7-6 and TRBJ2-1, the full variable domain is GAGVSQSPRYKVTKRGQDVALRCDPISGHVSLYWYRQALGQGPEFLTYFNYEAQQDKSGLPNDRFSAERPEGSISTLTIQRTEQRDSAMYRCASSSGPGDRNEQFFGPGTRLTVL.

This sequence joins TRBV18 and TRBJ2-2, with a weak D call TRBD2 (6 bases). The V and J ends lost 2 bases and 4 bases respectively, with 11 bases between them. In germline, CDR1 is KGHSH, CDR2 LQKENI. The CDR3 contains 15 residues. The CDR3 DNA reads as TGTGCCAGCTCACCAAAGCGGGCGAGCACCGGGGAGCTGTTTTTT. Its translation: CASSPKRASTGELFF.

The rearrangement joins TRBV5-1 to TRBJ2-3; possible D gene TRBD1, 6 bases. The germline CDR1 and CDR2 sequences are SGHRS and YFSETQ. The length of the CDR3 is 14 residues. With 7 bases removed from V and 1 base from J, the gap between germline ends came to 13 bases. The CDR3: CASGSGEGTDTQYF. CDR3 in DNA: TGCGCCAGCGGGTCAGGGGAAGGCACAGATACGCAGTATTTT.

The chain is built from TRBV19 and TRBJ1-4; 7 positions match TRBD1. CDR3 size: 15 residues. Unmatched junction bases numbered 6, after V lost 6 bases and J lost 2 bases. Germline V lookup: CDR1 LNHDA, CDR2 SQIVND (reference sequence). Here the CDR3 DNA reads TGTGCCAGTAGACGGACAGGCGGGACTAATGAAAAACTGTTTTTT. Amino acid sequence: CASRRTGGTNEKLFF.

This chain connects TRBV7-9 to TRBJ2-5, with 8 bases fitting TRBD2. This CDR3 comprises 15 residues. Germline values: CDR1 SEHNR, CDR2 FQNEAQ (reference sequence). The trim removed 5 bases at V and 3 bases at J, leaving 8 bases unmatched. The CDR3, as DNA: TGTGCCAGCAGCCGAGTAGCGGGATCCAAAGAGACCCAGTACTTC. It is translated as CASSRVAGSKETQYF.

The V call is TRBV7-9, the J call TRBJ2-7; TRBD2 matches at 11 bases. The CDR3 runs 15 residues. Germline V gene lookup returns CDR1 SEHNR and CDR2 FQNEAQ (reference sequence). After removal of 1 base from V and 9 bases from J, the junction contained 8 bases not matched to a gene. The DNA for the CDR3 is TGTGCCAGCAGCTTAGGACTAGCGGGGCGTGTCGGGCAGTACTTC. Its protein product is CASSLGLAGRVGQYF. Based on the CDR3 plus reference TRBV7-9 and TRBJ2-7, the full variable domain is DTGVSQNPRHKITKRGQNVTFRCDPISEHNRLYWYRQTLGQGPEFLTYFQNEAQLEKSRLLSDRFSAERPKGSFSTLEIQRTEQGDSAMYLCASSLGLAGRVGQYFGPGTRLTVT.